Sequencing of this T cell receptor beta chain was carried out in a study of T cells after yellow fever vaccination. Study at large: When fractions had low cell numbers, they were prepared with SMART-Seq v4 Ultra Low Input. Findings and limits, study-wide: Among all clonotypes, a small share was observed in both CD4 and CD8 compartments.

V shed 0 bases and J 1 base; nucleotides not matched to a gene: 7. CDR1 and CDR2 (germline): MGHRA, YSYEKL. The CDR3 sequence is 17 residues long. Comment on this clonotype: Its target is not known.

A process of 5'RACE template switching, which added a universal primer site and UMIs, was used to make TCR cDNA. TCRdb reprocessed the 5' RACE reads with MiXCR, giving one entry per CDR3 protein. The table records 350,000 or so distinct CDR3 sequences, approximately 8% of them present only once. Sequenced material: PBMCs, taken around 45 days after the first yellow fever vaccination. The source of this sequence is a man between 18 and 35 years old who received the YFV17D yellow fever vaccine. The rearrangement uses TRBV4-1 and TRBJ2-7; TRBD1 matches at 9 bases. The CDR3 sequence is CASSQDYSTGGSYEQYV. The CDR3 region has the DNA TGCGCCAGCAGCCAAGATTATTCGACAGGGGGATCCTACGAGCAGTACGTC.